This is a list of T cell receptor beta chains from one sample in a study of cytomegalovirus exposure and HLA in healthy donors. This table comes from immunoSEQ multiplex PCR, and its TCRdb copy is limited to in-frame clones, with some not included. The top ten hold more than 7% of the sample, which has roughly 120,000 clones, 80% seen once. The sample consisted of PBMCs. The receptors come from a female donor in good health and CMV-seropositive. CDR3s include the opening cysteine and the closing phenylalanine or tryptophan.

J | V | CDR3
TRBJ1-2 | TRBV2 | CASSPTAGGAGYGYTF
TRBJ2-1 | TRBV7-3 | CASSFQGDNEQFF
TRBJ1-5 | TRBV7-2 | CASSPGQNQPQHF
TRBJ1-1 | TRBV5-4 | CASSLGTGTEAFF
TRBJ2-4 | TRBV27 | CASSYGGARVNIQYF
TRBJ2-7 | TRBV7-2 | CASSLFGHGRSYEQYF
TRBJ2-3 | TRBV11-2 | CASSSLAGAVTDTQYF
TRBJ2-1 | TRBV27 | CASSLAPPGLAFF
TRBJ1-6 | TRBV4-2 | CASSRGTGNSPLHF
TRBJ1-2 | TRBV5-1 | CASSPAVQNYGYTF
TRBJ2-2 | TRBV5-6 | CASSRATGVVPGELFF
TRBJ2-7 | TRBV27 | CASRPSGTVQYF
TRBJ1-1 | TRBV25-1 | CASSAQGRNTEAFF
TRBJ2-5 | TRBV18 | CASSPRQGQGGETQYF
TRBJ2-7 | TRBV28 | CASSPGVGEQYF
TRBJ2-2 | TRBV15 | CATSRDLGGELFF
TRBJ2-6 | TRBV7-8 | CASSYRGPGANVLTF
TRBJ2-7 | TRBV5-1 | CASSLAVGDSYEQYF
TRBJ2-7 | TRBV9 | CASSVDLTGGRYEQYF
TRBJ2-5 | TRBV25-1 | CASSPRETQYF
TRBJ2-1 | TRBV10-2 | CASSVDSPYNEQFF
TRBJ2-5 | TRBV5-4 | CASSLALRTGTETQYF
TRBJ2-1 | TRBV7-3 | CASSTPGLAGGEEQFF
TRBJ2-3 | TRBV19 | CASSPSSDTQYF
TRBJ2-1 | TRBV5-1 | CASTRTGYNEQFF
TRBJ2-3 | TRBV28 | CASSSPRGARGDTQYF
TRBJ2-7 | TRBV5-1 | CASSLIGLAGVPTDEQYF
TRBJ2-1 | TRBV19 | CASSMASGNEQFF
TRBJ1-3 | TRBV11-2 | CASSLLQGYGNTIYF
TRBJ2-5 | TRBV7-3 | CASSLSGGGTQETQYF
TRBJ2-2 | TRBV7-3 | CASSPLPGTGGNTGELFF
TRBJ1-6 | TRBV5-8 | CASSLGTVNSPLHF
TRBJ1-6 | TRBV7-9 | CASSLGGGNSPLHF
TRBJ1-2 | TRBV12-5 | CASGTLGQGFFGYTF
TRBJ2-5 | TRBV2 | CASSPGLSAETQYF
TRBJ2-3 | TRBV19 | CASSIVAGGDFADTQYF
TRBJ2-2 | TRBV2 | CASSERTGSGELFF
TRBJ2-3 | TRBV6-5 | CASSYKGGGPDTQYF
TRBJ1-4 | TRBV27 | CASAIGMLGEKLFF
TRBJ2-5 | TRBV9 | CASSASGGRETQYF